This TCR beta chain was retrieved from a study of blood T cell repertoires in COVID-19. Germline CDR1 and CDR2: SNHLY and FYNNEI. CDR3 length: 14 residues. J gave up 4 bases and V 11 bases, and 7 bases lay outside the gene matches. Sequenced by immunoSEQ multiplex PCR; TCRdb stores in-frame clones only, minus some. The sample carries just over 300,000 clones, roughly 89% recorded once. The sample consisted of peripheral blood. The receptor was isolated from a woman in her twenties or thirties with COVID-19, enrolled during active disease. The chain carries TRBV2 and TRBJ2-3, with TRBD1 matching over 12 bases. The CDR3 here is CACPGQGAADTQYF. Here the CDR3 DNA reads TGTGCCTGCCCGGGACAGGGGGCTGCAGATACGCAGTATTTT.